Sequencing of this T cell receptor (beta chain) was carried out in a study of control samples from healthy donors and cancer patients. Trimming removed 2 bases from V and 3 bases from J; junction bases left unmatched: 3. The CDR3 covers 15 residues. CDR1 and CDR2 (germline): MGHDK, SYGVNS. Sequencing used immunoSEQ multiplex PCR; TCRdb keeps in-frame clones, though not all of them. The data hold about 73,000 clones, with roughly 87% observed a single time. Sequenced input: blood. This rearrangement joins TRBV25-1 to TRBJ2-2, with TRBD1 identical over 7 bases. This clonotype was obtained from a woman between 45 and 60 years old in good health. For the CDR3, the DNA is TGTGCCAGCAGTGAAAGGGGGCGGGACACCGGGGAGCTGTTTTTT. It translates to CASSERGRDTGELFF. Combining the CDR3 with reference TRBV25-1 and TRBJ2-2 gives the whole variable domain EADIYQTPRYLVIGTGKKITLECSQTMGHDKMYWYQQDPGMELHLIHYSYGVNSTEKGDLSSESTVSRIRTEHFPLTLESARPSHTSQYLCASSERGRDTGELFFGEGSRLTVL.